A selection of T cell receptor beta chains follows, all from one sample in a study of T cell responses to AZD1222 COVID-19 vaccine. The assay was immunoSEQ multiplex PCR, and TCRdb's table has in-frame clones only and misses some. The sample consists of around 180,000 clones, 80% to 90% of them appearing once. This sample comprised peripheral blood, obtained on day 0 of AZD1222 vaccination. The receptors derive from an adult in good health. Both conserved end residues are part of each CDR3. A D gene is named only where the DNA matches it firmly. A clone size is listed for some rows: how often the clone was seen (once, few, many), or a class if it is expanded.

>TRBJ2-7|TRBV7-9|NA|NA|15
CASRPPTDGPYEQYF
>TRBJ2-7|TRBV28|TRBD1|NA|15
CASSLMGQGKGEQYF
>TRBJ2-1|TRBV10-3|TRBD2|NA|17
CAISDSPSGGAWGEQFF
>TRBJ1-6|TRBV6-2/TRBV6-3|NA|NA|12
CASSFQNSPLHF
>TRBJ1-5|TRBV9|NA|NA|14
CASSVGPANQPQHF
>TRBJ1-6|TRBV14|NA|NA|19
CASSQSLAYRDSYNSPLHF
>TRBJ2-7|TRBV19|NA|NA|13
CASGPVFYGEQYF
>TRBJ2-7|TRBV11-2|NA|many|12
CASSRFSSAKYF
>TRBJ2-2|TRBV5-1|TRBD2|NA|17
CASSPTPGLASGGELFF
>TRBJ2-1|TRBV11-2|NA|once|16
CASSLGWDGPYNEQFF
>TRBJ1-5|TRBV10-2|TRBD1|NA|17
CASSGRTGAGGNQPQHF
>TRBJ1-2|TRBV28|TRBD1|few|14
CASSSGTDNYGYTF
>TRBJ2-5|TRBV7-9|TRBD2|NA|16
CASSFRLAGEVETQYF
>TRBJ2-5|TRBV9|TRBD2|NA|16
CASSPVGSGAHETQYF
>TRBJ2-3|TRBV28|TRBD1|NA|18
CASSPFFRTGSGTDTQYF
>TRBJ2-2|TRBV7-6|NA|NA|15
CASSLAPNRPGELFF
>TRBJ2-3|TRBV5-1|NA|NA|14
CASGYNRGTDTQYF
>TRBJ2-1|TRBV18|NA|NA|12
CASSPPGNEQFF
>TRBJ1-4|TRBV30|NA|NA|13
CAWRQETNEKLFF
>TRBJ1-2|TRBV6-5|NA|NA|14
CASSSPGTAGGYTF
>TRBJ2-7|TRBV9|TRBD1|NA|14
CASSVLGTGTEQYF
>TRBJ2-3|TRBV11-2|NA|NA|15
CASSLTISGTDTQYF
>TRBJ2-7|TRBV9|NA|NA|13
CASSPGLLGEQYF
>TRBJ2-4|TRBV4-1|TRBD1|few|17
CASSQSGTGRAKNIQYF
>TRBJ1-3|TRBV28|NA|NA|12
CASTRSGNTIYF
>TRBJ2-2|TRBV9|NA|NA|14
CASSVNSPTGELFF
>TRBJ1-5|TRBV2|TRBD1|NA|17
CASSTDLQGAVGQPQHF
>TRBJ1-2|TRBV6-4|NA|NA|13
CASSESGTYGYTF
>TRBJ2-4|TRBV3-1/TRBV3-2|TRBD2|NA|14
CASSQGLAGNIQYF
>TRBJ2-1|TRBV7-8|NA|NA|16
CASSLTGHTIADEQFF
>TRBJ2-6|TRBV18|NA|NA|19
CASSPPAGRLPSGANVLTF
>TRBJ2-1|TRBV3-1/TRBV3-2|NA|NA|13
CASSPWGFNEQFF
>TRBJ1-2|TRBV29-1|TRBD1|NA|14
CSATTGGYDYGYTF
>TRBJ1-4|TRBV28|NA|NA|13
CASSWVTNEKLFF
>TRBJ2-5|TRBV19|NA|NA|14
CASSIEGPEETQYF
>TRBJ1-1|TRBV3-1/TRBV3-2|NA|NA|14
CASSPMTVNTEAFF
>TRBJ1-1|TRBV12-5|TRBD1|NA|16
CANPQFGTGRIAEAFF
>TRBJ1-2|TRBV25-1|NA|NA|15
CASSEGPEGVYGYTF
>TRBJ2-1|TRBV19|NA|NA|13
CASSIVGYNEQFF
>TRBJ2-1|TRBV6-6|NA|once|11
CASSSLHEQFF
>TRBJ2-1|TRBV5-4|TRBD1|NA|13
CASSPDRGNEQFF
>TRBJ2-7|TRBV19|TRBD1|NA|14
CASSLRDSLYEQYF
>TRBJ1-5|TRBV7-2|NA|NA|13
CASSFYANQPQHF
>TRBJ1-6|TRBV5-6|NA|NA|13
CASSPRLNSPLHF
>TRBJ2-3|TRBV9|NA|NA|17
CASSPRRAGTKADTQYF